Listed below are T cell receptor beta chains from one sample, sequenced in a study of technical replicates of blood from a handful of donors. Libraries were prepared by immunoSEQ multiplex PCR; TCRdb keeps only in-frame clonotypes and omits some of them. The table shows 76,000 or so clones, with 90% to 95% occurring only once. The specimen was T cells isolated from PBMCs. The receptors originated from a human donor in good health. The CDR3 runs from the conserved cysteine through the conserved F or W. A D gene is named only where the DNA matches it firmly. Clone size, where shown, is once, few, many, or a class for clones that have expanded.

TRBV6-1	TRBJ2-1	-	-	TGTGCCAGCAGTGAAGCGCTCCGGACTAAGTACAATGAGCAGTTCTTC	CASSEALRTKYNEQFF
TRBV7-2	TRBJ1-4	TRBD1	once	TGTGCCAGCAGCCCCAGGACAGGGGCTAATGAAAAACTGTTTTTT	CASSPRTGANEKLFF
TRBV6-6	TRBJ1-2	TRBD1	-	TGTGCCAGCAGGTCTCTAAGGACAGGAGCCTATGGCTACACCTTC	CASRSLRTGAYGYTF
TRBV9	TRBJ2-6	-	-	TGTGCCAGCAGCGAGAGTTTACCGGCTGGGGCCAACGTCCTGACTTTC	CASSESLPAGANVLTF
TRBV4-2	TRBJ2-3	TRBD2	-	TGTGCCAGCAGCCAAGATCTAATAGTGCCTGGACTAGCGGGGGGCACAGATACGCAGTATTTT	CASSQDLIVPGLAGGTDTQYF
TRBV6-1	TRBJ2-1	-	-	TGTGCCAGCAGTGAAGGGTGGGAGGCCGGGGATGAGCAGTTCTTC	CASSEGWEAGDEQFF
TRBV7-8	TRBJ1-1	TRBD1	-	TGTGCCAGCAGCATAAGGCAAAAAACAGGGGCCGGAGTGGATACTGAAGCTTTCTTT	CASSIRQKTGAGVDTEAFF
TRBV2	TRBJ2-3	TRBD1	-	TGTGCCAGCAGTACATCCACGGGACAGATAATCACAGATACGCAGTATTTT	CASSTSTGQIITDTQYF
TRBV7-9	TRBJ2-1	TRBD2	-	TGTGCCAGCAGCATTGGACTAGCGGGAGACAGTAGTAAGCAGTTCTTC	CASSIGLAGDSSKQFF
TRBV5-1	TRBJ1-5	-	-	TGCGCCAGCAGCTTGGGGGACCTGGAGGGACAGCCCCAGCATTTT	CASSLGDLEGQPQHF
TRBV10-2	TRBJ1-4	-	-	TGCGCCAGCAGTGAGCGGACAGATGGTAATGAAAAACTGTTTTTT	CASSERTDGNEKLFF
TRBV7-6	TRBJ2-2	-	-	TGTGCCAGCAGCCGGGGAGGAAACACCGGGGAGCTGTTTTTT	CASSRGGNTGELFF